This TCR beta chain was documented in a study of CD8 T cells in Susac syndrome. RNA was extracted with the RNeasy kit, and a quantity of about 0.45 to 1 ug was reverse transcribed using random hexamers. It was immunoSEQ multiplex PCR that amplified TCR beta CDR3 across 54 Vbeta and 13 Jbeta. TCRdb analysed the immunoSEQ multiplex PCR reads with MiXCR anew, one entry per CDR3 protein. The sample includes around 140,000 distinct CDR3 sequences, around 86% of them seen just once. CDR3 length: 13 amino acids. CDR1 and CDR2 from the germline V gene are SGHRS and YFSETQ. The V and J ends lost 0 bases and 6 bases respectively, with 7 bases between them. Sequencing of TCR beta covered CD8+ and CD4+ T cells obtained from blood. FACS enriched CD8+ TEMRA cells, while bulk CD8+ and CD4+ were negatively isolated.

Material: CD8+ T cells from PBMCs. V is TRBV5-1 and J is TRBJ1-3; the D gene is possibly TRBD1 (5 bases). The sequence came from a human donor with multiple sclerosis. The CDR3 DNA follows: TGCGCCAGCAGCTTGGTGGGGGAAAACACCATATATTTT. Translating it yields CASSLVGENTIYF. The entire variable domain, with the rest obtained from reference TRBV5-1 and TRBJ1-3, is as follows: KAGVTQTPRYLIKTRGQQVTLSCSPISGHRSVSWYQQTPGQGLQFLFEYFSETQRNKGNFPGRFSGRQFSNSRSEMNVSTLELGDSALYLCASSLVGENTIYFGEGSWLTVV.